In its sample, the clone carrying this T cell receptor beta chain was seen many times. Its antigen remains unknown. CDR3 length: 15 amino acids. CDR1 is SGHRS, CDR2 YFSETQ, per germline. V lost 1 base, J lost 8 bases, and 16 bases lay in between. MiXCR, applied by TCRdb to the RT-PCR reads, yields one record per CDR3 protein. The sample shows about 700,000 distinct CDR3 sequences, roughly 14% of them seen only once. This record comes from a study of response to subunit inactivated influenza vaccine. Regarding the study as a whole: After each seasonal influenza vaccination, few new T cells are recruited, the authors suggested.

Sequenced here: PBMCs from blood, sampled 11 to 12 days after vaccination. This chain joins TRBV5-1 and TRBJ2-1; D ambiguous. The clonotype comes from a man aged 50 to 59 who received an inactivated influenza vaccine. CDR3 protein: CASSLLLREVDEQFF. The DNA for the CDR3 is TGCGCCAGCAGCTTGCTCCTCCGAGAAGTGGATGAGCAGTTCTTC.